A single sample gave rise to the 16 T cell receptor beta chains below, sequenced in a study of control samples from healthy donors and cancer patients. Profiling relied on immunoSEQ multiplex PCR, and the TCRdb table lists in-frame clones only, not all of them. The table includes 150,000 or so clones, over 85% detected once. Sequencing was done on a sample of blood. The receptors were gathered from a man aged 18-30 years in good health.

The V gene is TRBV2, the J gene TRBJ2-6, with D perhaps TRBD1 (6 bases). Per germline, CDR1 SNHLY and CDR2 FYNNEI. The V and J ends lost 10 bases and 0 bases respectively, with 16 bases between them. There are 16 residues in the CDR3. The CDR3 protein is CANRLQGDSGANVLTF. The CDR3 DNA reads as TGTGCCAACCGATTACAGGGAGACTCTGGGGCCAACGTCCTGACTTTC. Supplemented by reference TRBV2 and TRBJ2-6, the full variable domain reads EPEVTQTPSHQVTQMGQEVILRCVPISNHLYFYWYRQILGQKVEFLVSFYNNEISEKSEIFDDQFSVERPDGSNFTLKIRSTKLEDSAMYFCANRLQGDSGANVLTFGAGSRLTVL.

The gene calls are TRBV11-2 and TRBJ2-3; tentatively, D is TRBD2 (5 bases). This CDR3 has 17 residues. Looked up from germline, CDR1 is SGHAT and CDR2 is FQNNGV. Trimming shortened V by 1 base and J by 1 base, and 15 bases separated the two germline ends. Here the CDR3 DNA reads TGTGCCAGCAGCTTAGGTCCTCGGGGTCGGGGCACAGATACGCAGTATTTT. Protein product: CASSLGPRGRGTDTQYF. Variable domain in full (rest from reference TRBV11-2 and TRBJ2-3): EAGVAQSPRYKIIEKRQSVAFWCNPISGHATLYWYQQILGQGPKLLIQFQNNGVVDDSQLPKDRFSAERLKGVDSTLKIQPAKLEDSAVYLCASSLGPRGRGTDTQYFGPGTRLTVL.

The chain is built from TRBV28 and TRBJ2-2; D gene uncertain. The CDR3 loop spans 15 amino acids. Germline V gene sequence: CDR1 MDHEN, CDR2 SYDVKM. V lost 0 bases and J lost 2, with 7 bases in between. CDR3 amino acids: CASSLWSANTGELFF. CDR3 nucleotides: TGTGCCAGCAGTTTATGGTCAGCAAACACCGGGGAGCTGTTTTTT.

The rearrangement uses TRBV7-8 and TRBJ2-2; no clear D. V shed 4 bases and J shed 1 base, with 16 bases lying between them. The CDR3 runs to 17 residues. Looked up from germline, CDR1 is SGHVS and CDR2 is FQNEAQ. The CDR3 sequence: CASSSPSEDVNTGELFF. CDR3 DNA: TGTGCCAGCAGCTCCCCGAGCGAGGATGTGAACACCGGGGAGCTGTTTTTT.

The genes are TRBV12-3 or TRBV12-4 and TRBJ1-1; D is perhaps TRBD1 (5 bases). CDR3 length: 12 residues. Trimming shortened V by 3 bases and J by 8 bases, and 10 bases separated the two germline ends. CDR3 residues: CASSFSGSEAFF. The DNA for the CDR3 is TGTGCCAGCAGTTTTTCAGGGTCCGAAGCTTTCTTT.

The chain couples TRBV7-9 to TRBJ1-5; D is undetermined. CDR3 length: 15 amino acids. Trimming removed 0 bases at V and 6 bases at J, with 12 bases between. The germline V gene encodes CDR1 SEHNR and CDR2 FQNEAQ (reference sequence). CDR3 nucleotides: TGTGCCAGCAGCTTAGCCAATGCAGCCACTCAGCCCCAGCATTTT. Its translation: CASSLANAATQPQHF. The complete variable domain, with remaining parts taken from reference TRBV7-9 and TRBJ1-5, reads DTGVSQNPRHKITKRGQNVTFRCDPISEHNRLYWYRQTLGQGPEFLTYFQNEAQLEKSRLLSDRFSAERPKGSFSTLEIQRTEQGDSAMYLCASSLANAATQPQHFGDGTRLSIL.

The DNA of the CDR3 is TGTGCCAGCAGACAACTTAGCGGGGACTCCTACGAGCAGTACTTC. The encoded protein is CASRQLSGDSYEQYF. J is TRBJ2-7 and V is TRBV7-8; 8 bases are a match to TRBD2. V was clipped by 6 bases and J by 0 bases; unmatched bases: 7. From germline, CDR1 is SGHVS and CDR2 FQNEAQ. This CDR3 comprises 15 residues.

The chain is built from TRBV5-4 and TRBJ2-3, with 8 bases that match TRBD1. The trim removed 5 bases at V and 1 base at J, leaving 9 bases unmatched. Per germline, CDR1 SGHNT and CDR2 YYREEE (reference sequence). This CDR3 has 16 amino acids. The CDR3 nucleotides are TGTGCCAGCAGTCGGGACAGGCCTCGTGGCACAGATACGCAGTATTTT. Its translation is CASSRDRPRGTDTQYF.

The J gene is TRBJ1-1, the V gene TRBV12-3 or TRBV12-4; possibly TRBD1 for D (5 bases). Trimming took off 5 bases at V and 10 bases at J, with 14 bases between the two ends. The CDR3 has 12 amino acids. CDR3 nucleotides: TGTGCCAGCAGTCTCGGGGCACCTCGAGCTTTCTTT. This gives the protein CASSLGAPRAFF.

The V call is TRBV6-1, the J call TRBJ2-1; D is undetermined. CDR1 and CDR2 from the germline V gene are MNHNS and SASEGT. Trimming removed 1 base at V and 7 bases at J, with 2 bases between. CDR3 length: 11 amino acids. CDR3 nucleotides: TGTGCCAGCAGTGAAGTTAATGAGCAGTTCTTC. It translates to CASSEVNEQFF.

The chain joins TRBV9 to TRBJ1-5; D remains unclear. In germline, CDR1 is SGDLS, CDR2 YYNGEE. CDR3 length: 14 residues. Trimming stripped 3 bases from V and 0 bases from J, with 7 bases between. CDR3 in DNA: TGTGCCAGCAGCGCCGGGATTAGCAATCAGCCCCAGCATTTT. Translation: CASSAGISNQPQHF.

The CDR3 nucleotides are TGTGCCAGCAGCTTTTGGACTAGCGGGACCAGGCTCTTCACAGATACGCAGTATTTT. It yields the protein CASSFWTSGTRLFTDTQYF. The chain joins TRBV13 to TRBJ2-3, with 12 nucleotides matching TRBD2. CDR1 and CDR2 (germline): PRHDT, FYEKMQ (reference sequence). V lost 3 bases and J lost 2; bases outside the gene matches: 12. The CDR3 contains 19 residues.

The chain employs TRBV7-2 and TRBJ1-5; D is uncertain. The V end was cut by 0 bases, the J end by 7 bases, with 10 bases between. Germline CDR1 is SGHTA and CDR2 is FQGNSA. The CDR3 sequence is 14 residues long. CDR3 DNA: TGTGCCAGCAGCTTAGCGACACTAGAGCAGCCCCAGCATTTT. Translation: CASSLATLEQPQHF.

This chain uses TRBV7-9 with TRBJ1-6, with 11 positions matching TRBD1. J lost 8 bases, V lost 4 bases, and 7 bases had no gene match. Looked up from germline, CDR1 is SEHNR and CDR2 is FQNEAQ (reference sequence). CDR3 size: 16 residues. The CDR3 DNA reads TGTGCCAGCAGCTCAACGGACAGGGGGCGAGATTCACCCCTCCACTTT. This sequence encodes CASSSTDRGRDSPLHF.

This rearrangement joins TRBV7-9 to TRBJ1-1, with a tentative D call TRBD1 (5 bases). The germline V and J ends were trimmed by 1 base and 4 bases, with 10 bases remaining between them. CDR1 SEHNR and CDR2 FQNEAQ come from the germline V gene (reference sequence). The CDR3 runs 14 residues. The CDR3: CASSLGGVPTEAFF. As DNA, the CDR3 is TGTGCCAGCAGCTTAGGAGGGGTGCCCACTGAAGCTTTCTTT.

The V gene is TRBV7-9, the J gene TRBJ2-5; perhaps TRBD1 as D (6 bases). The V end was cut by 2 bases, the J end by 5 bases, with 12 bases between. Germline CDR1 is SEHNR and CDR2 is FQNEAQ (reference sequence). The length of the CDR3 is 14 residues. The CDR3 loop reads CASSLSTGMETQYF. The CDR3 region has the DNA TGTGCCAGCAGCTTATCCACAGGGATGGAGACCCAGTACTTC. The complete variable domain, with remaining parts taken from reference TRBV7-9 and TRBJ2-5, reads DTGVSQNPRHKITKRGQNVTFRCDPISEHNRLYWYRQTLGQGPEFLTYFQNEAQLEKSRLLSDRFSAERPKGSFSTLEIQRTEQGDSAMYLCASSLSTGMETQYFGPGTRLLVL.